One and the same sample provided the 27 T cell receptor beta chains below, sequenced in a study of blood T cell repertoires in COVID-19. Method: immunoSEQ multiplex PCR; TCRdb's copy keeps in-frame clones and lacks some. The repertoire holds roughly 190,000 clones, more than 70% seen once, with roughly 6% in the top ten. Input material: peripheral blood. These receptors originate from a woman aged 40 to 49 who had recovered from COVID-19.

The chain uses TRBV11-2 and TRBJ2-7; TRBD2 agrees at 8 bases. The germline V gene has CDR1 SGHAT and CDR2 FQNNGV. This CDR3 is built from 17 residues. V was pared by 5 bases and J by 2 bases, with 14 bases of the junction left unmatched. The CDR3 nucleotides read TGTGCCAGCAGCCCCCCAGGTAATAGCGGGATAACCTACGAGCAGTACTTC. This encodes CASSPPGNSGITYEQYF.

This sequence joins TRBV27 and TRBJ1-1; D is unclear. Trimming left V 3 bases short and J 1 base short, with 9 bases between. Germline loops: CDR1 MNHEY, CDR2 SMNVEV (reference sequence). This CDR3 contains 14 residues. As DNA, the CDR3 is TGTGCCAGCAGTTTGAGGAACTCGAACACTGAAGCTTTCTTT. Translated: CASSLRNSNTEAFF.

This chain joins TRBV6-6 and TRBJ1-2, with D possibly being TRBD1 (5 bases). The CDR3 totals 13 residues. CDR1 and CDR2 from the germline V gene are MNHNY and SVGAGI (reference sequence). V was cut by 6 bases and J by 4 bases, with 12 bases left in between. The CDR3 DNA follows: TGTGCCAGCAGCCCGGACACACTCTATGGCTACACCTTC. Its protein is CASSPDTLYGYTF.

The chain has TRBV29-1 and TRBJ1-2, with a weak D call TRBD1 (5 bases). Looked up from germline, CDR1 is SQVTM and CDR2 is ANQGSEA. The CDR3 spans 15 residues. Trimming left V 6 bases short and J 1 base short, with 18 bases between. CDR3 DNA sequence: TGCAGCGTCGCCTTGACCTACGGGGGTAACTATGGCTACACCTTC. Translation gives CSVALTYGGNYGYTF.

The chain combines TRBV5-1 with TRBJ2-7, with 8 bases aligning to TRBD2. V was clipped by 4 bases and J by 0 bases; unmatched bases: 9. Germline V gene lookup returns CDR1 SGHRS and CDR2 YFSETQ. This CDR3 region has 16 residues. The CDR3 protein is CASSRLSGKSSYEQYF. CDR3 coding DNA: TGCGCCAGCAGCCGGCTTAGCGGGAAGAGCTCCTACGAGCAGTACTTC.

The rearrangement links TRBV6-5 to TRBJ1-2; weak D call: TRBD1 (6 bases). The CDR3 spans 12 residues. Trimming left V 6 bases short and J 6 bases short, with 11 bases between. Germline V gene lookup returns CDR1 MNHEY and CDR2 SVGAGI. CDR3 sequence (DNA): TGTGCCAGCAGAGAGACAGGTGATGGCTACACCTTC. Translating gives CASRETGDGYTF.

The chain has TRBV27 and TRBJ1-2, with 9 bases fitting TRBD1. The CDR3 has 13 residues. Germline V gives CDR1 MNHEY, CDR2 SMNVEV (reference sequence). V trimming: 6 bases; J trimming: 6 bases; junction bases outside the gene matches: 5. In DNA, the CDR3 is TGTGCCAGCAGCCTCGGGACAGGGAATGGCTACACCTTC. It yields the protein CASSLGTGNGYTF.

V and J are TRBV7-6 and TRBJ2-7, with 9 bases matching TRBD2. Germline CDR1 and CDR2: SGHVS and FNYEAQ. Trimming at V came to 1 base and at J to 5 bases, leaving 9 bases not matched to a gene. The CDR3 contains 16 residues. Here the CDR3 DNA reads TGTGCCAGCAGCTTAGTCGGCGGGAGGGTGACGGACGAGCAGTACTTC. Translating it yields CASSLVGGRVTDEQYF. The full variable domain, with the rest looked up from reference TRBV7-6 and TRBJ2-7, is GAGVSQSPRYKVTKRGQDVALRCDPISGHVSLYWYRQALGQGPEFLTYFNYEAQQDKSGLPNDRFSAERPEGSISTLTIQRTEQRDSAMYRCASSLVGGRVTDEQYFGPGTRLTVT.

The chain uses TRBV27 and TRBJ2-3; 7 nucleotides align to TRBD2. The CDR3 consists of 16 residues. V was clipped by 4 bases and J by 0 bases; unmatched bases: 7. Germline lookup yields CDR1 MNHEY and CDR2 SMNVEV (reference sequence). The CDR3 sequence: CASSYNKRESTDTQYF. The DNA of the CDR3 is TGTGCCAGCAGTTACAACAAGCGGGAAAGCACAGATACGCAGTATTTT.

J is TRBJ1-4 and V is TRBV27; TRBD1 agrees at 9 bases. The V and J ends lost 6 bases and 7 bases, in that order; junction bases with no gene match: 18. Germline CDR1 reads MNHEY; CDR2 reads SMNVEV (reference sequence). The CDR3 extends over 18 amino acids. CDR3 sequence: CASSLGAGTGLQREKLFF. The CDR3 region has the DNA TGTGCCAGCAGCCTTGGGGCCGGGACAGGGCTTCAACGTGAAAAACTGTTTTTT. Together with reference TRBV27 and TRBJ1-4, the CDR3 gives the full variable domain: EAQVTQNPRYLITVTGKKLTVTCSQNMNHEYMSWYRQDPGLGLRQIYYSMNVEVTDKGDVPEGYKVSRKEKRNFPLILESPSPNQTSLYFCASSLGAGTGLQREKLFFGSGTQLSVL.

This clone occurred many times. The chain couples TRBV7-8 to TRBJ2-3, with D tentatively TRBD2 (6 bases). Germline lookup yields CDR1 SGHVS and CDR2 FQNEAQ. Trimming took off 8 bases at V and 2 bases at J, with 17 bases between the two ends. This CDR3 contains 15 residues. The CDR3 sequence is CASGRREFITDTQYF. The CDR3 bases are TGTGCCAGCGGACGACGGGAGTTTATCACAGATACGCAGTATTTT. Full variable domain (rest looked up from reference TRBV7-8 and TRBJ2-3): GAGVSQSPRYKVAKRGQDVALRCDPISGHVSLFWYQQALGQGPEFLTYFQNEAQLDKSGLPSDRFFAERPEGSVSTLKIQRTQQEDSAVYLCASGRREFITDTQYFGPGTRLTVL.

Only one count was recorded for this clone. The chain recombines TRBV3-1 (or the pseudogene TRBV3-2) with TRBJ2-2; TRBD2 is a possible D gene (5 bases). The V and J ends lost 2 bases and 2 bases respectively, with 12 bases between them. The CDR3 runs 16 residues. From germline, CDR1 is LGHDT and CDR2 YNNKEL (reference sequence). The CDR3 DNA is TGTGCCAGCAGCCAACGGCTAGCTCCCAACACCGGGGAGCTGTTTTTT. Its protein product is CASSQRLAPNTGELFF.

This clone was detected only once. This rearrangement joins TRBV2 to TRBJ2-1, with 8 bases identical to TRBD2. V gave up 2 bases and J gave up 6 bases; unmatched junction bases: 3. The CDR3 length is 14 residues. From germline, CDR1 is SNHLY and CDR2 FYNNEI. CDR3 protein: CASSEWTSLNEQFF. CDR3 DNA sequence: TGTGCCAGCAGTGAATGGACTAGCCTCAATGAGCAGTTCTTC.

The chain is built from TRBV19 and TRBJ1-5, with D possibly matching TRBD1 (5 bases). Looked up from germline, CDR1 is LNHDA and CDR2 is SQIVND (reference sequence). Deletions cut 1 base from V and 2 bases from J, with 15 bases between. This CDR3 has 17 residues. The CDR3 nucleotides are TGTGCCAGTAGTATAGGCGGGGGAGGGATAGGCAATCAGCCCCAGCATTTT. Its translation: CASSIGGGGIGNQPQHF.

The V gene is TRBV6-2 or TRBV6-3, the J gene TRBJ2-7; D uncertain. Germline V gene sequence: CDR1 MNHEY, CDR2 SVGEGT. Trimming left V 5 bases short and J 3 bases short, with 5 bases between. The CDR3 has 11 residues. CDR3 coding DNA: TGTGCCAGCAGTCAGAACTACGAGCAGTACTTC. The encoded protein is CASSQNYEQYF.

This clone was seen only once. The chain couples TRBV12-5 to TRBJ2-7; 7 bases are shared with TRBD1. This CDR3 comprises 13 residues. Losses at the gene ends were 2 bases for V and 6 bases for J; bases not matched to a gene: 4. CDR1 and CDR2 from the germline V gene are LGHNT and FRNRAP. CDR3 sequence: CASGLRQGFEQYF. CDR3 nucleotides: TGTGCTAGTGGTTTGCGACAGGGTTTCGAGCAGTACTTC.

This chain links TRBV30 with TRBJ2-7; 7 bases line up with TRBD2. From germline, CDR1 is GTSNPN and CDR2 SVGIG (reference sequence). Unmatched junction bases numbered 8, after V lost 4 bases and J lost 2 bases. This CDR3 contains 14 residues. CDR3 nucleotides: TGTGCCTGGACCCTCCTGGGACTACCCTACGAGCAGTACTTC. This gives the protein CAWTLLGLPYEQYF.

The rearrangement uses TRBV3-1 (or the pseudogene TRBV3-2) and TRBJ2-7; TRBD2 agrees at 7 bases. From germline, CDR1 is LGHDT and CDR2 YNNKEL (reference sequence). With V trimmed by 4 bases and J by 6 bases, 12 bases remained unmatched. The CDR3 runs to 15 residues. CDR3 residues: CASSPGNWGGSEQYF. The DNA for the CDR3 is TGTGCCAGCAGCCCAGGGAATTGGGGCGGGAGCGAGCAGTACTTC.

CDR3 in DNA: TGCGCCAGCAGCTACAACGAACAGGGCCCCGGAAACACCATATATTTT. This sequence encodes CASSYNEQGPGNTIYF. This chain uses TRBV5-1 with TRBJ1-3, with D tentatively TRBD1 (6 bases). Germline CDR1 is SGHRS and CDR2 is YFSETQ. V was clipped by 3 bases and J by 4 bases, with 17 bases between them. The CDR3 is 16 residues long.

This sequence joins TRBV5-1 and TRBJ1-2, with 7 bases fitting TRBD1. Germline CDR1 is SGHRS and CDR2 is YFSETQ. The CDR3 is 15 residues long. V shed 4 bases and J 4 bases; nucleotides not matched to a gene: 10. In DNA form, the CDR3 reads TGCGCCAGCAGCCCGTCCCCGGGACAGATCTATGGCTACACCTTC. This codes for CASSPSPGQIYGYTF.

The count of this clone is one. V and J are TRBV4-1 and TRBJ2-3; 13 bases are a match to TRBD2. Per germline, CDR1 MGHRA and CDR2 YSYEKL. Losses at the gene ends were 0 bases for V and 3 bases for J; bases not matched to a gene: 6. CDR3 length equals 18 residues. CDR3 protein: CASSQEPPGLAGTDTQYF. The CDR3 DNA reads as TGCGCCAGCAGCCAAGAGCCTCCGGGACTAGCGGGAACAGATACGCAGTATTTT.

V and J are TRBV11-2 and TRBJ2-1, with D possibly TRBD2 on 6 matching bases. V shed 5 bases and J shed 9 bases, with 29 bases lying between them. Germline V gene data show CDR1 as SGHAT and CDR2 as FQNNGV. The CDR3 is 18 amino acids. The CDR3 nucleotides read TGTGCCAGCAGCGTACGCTGGACTCGGGAGTCACTCGCAGGTGAGCAGTTCTTC. It encodes CASSVRWTRESLAGEQFF.

The chain couples TRBV7-2 to TRBJ2-2, with a tentative D call TRBD1 (7 bases). V was clipped by 1 base and J by 4 bases, with 19 bases between them. There are 18 residues in the CDR3. The V gene's germline CDR1 is SGHTA and CDR2 FQGNSA. The CDR3 region has the DNA TGTGCCAGCAGCTTAGATCCTGGAGGGGCAGGGGGCACCGGGGAGCTGTTTTTT. Translating gives CASSLDPGGAGGTGELFF.

The V gene is TRBV30, the J gene TRBJ1-4, with 7 bases aligning to TRBD1. Germline values: CDR1 GTSNPN, CDR2 SVGIG (reference sequence). V lost 2 bases, J lost 8 bases, and 5 bases stayed unmatched. This CDR3 comprises 13 residues. The CDR3 DNA reads TGTGCCTGGAGTCGGCAGGGGGACGAAAAACTGTTTTTT. Its translation: CAWSRQGDEKLFF. Full variable domain (outside the CDR3, taken from reference TRBV30 and TRBJ1-4): SQTIHQWPATLVQPVGSPLSLECTVEGTSNPNLYWYRQAAGRGLQLLFYSVGIGQISSEVPQNLSASRPQDRQFILSSKKLLLSDSGFYLCAWSRQGDEKLFFGSGTQLSVL.

The chain joins TRBV7-9 to TRBJ1-4; a weak D match, TRBD1 (6 bases). CDR3 length: 16 amino acids. The V end lost 5 bases, the J end lost 4 bases, and 17 bases lay between the germline ends. Germline CDR1 reads SEHNR; CDR2 reads FQNEAQ (reference sequence). CDR3 amino acids: CASSVREAGDNEKLFF. The CDR3, as DNA: TGTGCCAGCAGCGTCCGAGAGGCAGGGGATAATGAAAAACTGTTTTTT.

The chain links TRBV6-1 to TRBJ2-2, with TRBD2 matching 10 bases. The V gene's germline CDR1 is MNHNS and CDR2 SASEGT. The V and J ends lost 2 bases and 3 bases, in that order; junction bases with no gene match: 0. The CDR3 is made up of 15 amino acids. CDR3 loop: CASSELAGDTGELFF. CDR3 DNA: TGTGCCAGCAGTGAACTAGCGGGAGACACCGGGGAGCTGTTTTTT.

The chain combines TRBV5-5 with TRBJ1-3, with D perhaps TRBD1 (5 bases). Trimming shortened V by 0 bases and J by 2 bases, and 6 bases separated the two germline ends. CDR3 length equals 14 residues. Germline V gives CDR1 SGHKS, CDR2 YYEKEE (reference sequence). CDR3 protein: CASSLAGTGNTIYF. The CDR3 DNA reads TGTGCCAGCAGCTTGGCAGGGACTGGAAACACCATATATTTT.